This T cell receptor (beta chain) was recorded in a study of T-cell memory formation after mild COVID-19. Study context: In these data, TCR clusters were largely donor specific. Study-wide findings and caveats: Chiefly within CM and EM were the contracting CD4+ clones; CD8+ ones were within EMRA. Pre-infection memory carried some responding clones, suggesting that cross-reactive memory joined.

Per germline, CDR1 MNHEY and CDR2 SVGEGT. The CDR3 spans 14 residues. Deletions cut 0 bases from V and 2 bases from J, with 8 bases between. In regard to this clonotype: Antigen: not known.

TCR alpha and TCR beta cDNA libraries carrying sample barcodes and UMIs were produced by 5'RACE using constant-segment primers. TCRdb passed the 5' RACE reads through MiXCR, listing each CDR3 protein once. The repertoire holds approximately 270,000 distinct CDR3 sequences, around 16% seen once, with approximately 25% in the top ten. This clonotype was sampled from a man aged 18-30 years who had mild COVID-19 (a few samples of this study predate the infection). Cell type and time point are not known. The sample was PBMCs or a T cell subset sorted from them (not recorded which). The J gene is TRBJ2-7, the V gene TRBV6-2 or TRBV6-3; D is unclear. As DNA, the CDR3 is TGTGCCAGCAGTTACTCTACGAGAACCTACGAGCAGTACGTC. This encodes CASSYSTRTYEQYV.